This T cell receptor (beta chain) is drawn from a study of cytomegalovirus exposure and HLA in healthy donors. Study at large: Out of around 360 genotyped donors, less than 85% belonged to the Caucasian-associated ancestry cluster.

Primers: 60 Vbeta forward and 13 Jbeta reverse. Profiling relied on immunoSEQ multiplex PCR, and the TCRdb table lists in-frame clones only, not all of them. The data hold some 98,000 clones, with less than 80% observed a single time. Germline CDR1 SGHRS, CDR2 YFSETQ. V was trimmed by 0 bases and J by 6 bases, leaving 12 bases between them. This CDR3 contains 14 residues. This receptor was taken from a man aged 40-49 years in good health and CMV-seronegative. Sequencing used PBMCs. The chain joins TRBV5-1 to TRBJ1-2, with a possible D match to TRBD1 (6 bases). DNA of the CDR3: TGCGCCAGCAGCTTGGGCCCCAGGGGCGATGGCTACACCTTC. Translating it yields CASSLGPRGDGYTF.